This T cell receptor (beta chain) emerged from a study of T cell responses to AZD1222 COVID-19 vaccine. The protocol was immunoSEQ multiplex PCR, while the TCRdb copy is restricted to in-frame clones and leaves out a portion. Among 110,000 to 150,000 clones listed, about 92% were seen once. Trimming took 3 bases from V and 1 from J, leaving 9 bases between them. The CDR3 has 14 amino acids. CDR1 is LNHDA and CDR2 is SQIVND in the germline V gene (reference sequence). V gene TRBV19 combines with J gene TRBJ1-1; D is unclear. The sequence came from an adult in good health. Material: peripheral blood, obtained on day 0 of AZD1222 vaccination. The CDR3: CASSMVIGNTEAFF. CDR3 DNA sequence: TGTGCCAGTAGTATGGTAATTGGGAACACTGAAGCTTTCTTT.